Listed here are 16 T cell receptor beta chains from one sample, sequenced in a study of radiation and T cells in renal cell carcinoma. Treatment in this sample: 15 Gy SBRT to primary tumor, nephrectomy 4 weeks later. Repertoires were generated with immunoSEQ multiplex PCR, while TCRdb's copy carries only in-frame clones and drops some. The table includes several thousand clones, roughly 50% detected once. The source was tumor tissue, collected from a patient whose treatment included radiotherapy and nephrectomy. The source of these receptors is a man in his sixties with renal cell carcinoma.

The V and J genes are TRBV7-8 and TRBJ1-5; the match to TRBD1 covers 8 bases. V was pared by 3 bases and J by 2 bases, with 15 bases of the junction left unmatched. Germline V CDR1 and CDR2: SGHVS, FQNEAQ. The CDR3 runs 19 residues. The CDR3 reads CASSFVAGQGEWGNQPQHF. As DNA, the CDR3 is TGTGCCAGCAGCTTTGTGGCCGGACAGGGAGAATGGGGCAATCAGCCCCAGCATTTT.

The CDR3 sequence: CASSNPGLSTEQYF. CDR3 coding DNA: TGTGCCAGTAGCAACCCGGGACTATCGACCGAGCAGTACTTC. The chain employs TRBV19 and TRBJ2-7; TRBD2 matches 7 bases. Unmatched junction bases numbered 11, after V lost 6 bases and J lost 6 bases. This CDR3 has 14 residues. Germline V gives CDR1 LNHDA, CDR2 SQIVND (reference sequence). The whole variable domain, filled in from reference TRBV19 and TRBJ2-7, reads DGGITQSPKYLFRKEGQNVTLSCEQNLNHDAMYWYRQDPGQGLRLIYYSQIVNDFQKGDIAEGYSVSREKKESFPLTVTSAQKNPTAFYLCASSNPGLSTEQYFGPGTRLTVT.

This chain connects TRBV7-6 to TRBJ2-7, with 9 nucleotides matching TRBD2. Germline V CDR1 and CDR2: SGHVS, FNYEAQ. This CDR3 region has 14 residues. The ends lost 5 bases at V and 5 bases at J; junction bases unmatched: 7. The CDR3 sequence is CASSLVAGGHEQYF. CDR3 DNA sequence: TGTGCCAGCAGCCTTGTCGCGGGAGGGCACGAGCAGTACTTC. Drawing the rest from reference TRBV7-6 and TRBJ2-7, the complete variable domain is GAGVSQSPRYKVTKRGQDVALRCDPISGHVSLYWYRQALGQGPEFLTYFNYEAQQDKSGLPNDRFSAERPEGSISTLTIQRTEQRDSAMYRCASSLVAGGHEQYFGPGTRLTVT.

The chain uses TRBV28 and TRBJ2-7; the match to TRBD2 covers 11 bases. The CDR3 has 13 amino acids. CDR1 and CDR2 (germline): MDHEN, SYDVKM. The V gene end was trimmed by 8 bases and the J gene end by 5 bases; junction bases not matched to a gene: 5. CDR3 sequence (DNA): TGTGCCAGCGTAGCGGGAGGGCTCAACGAGCAGTACTTC. This sequence encodes CASVAGGLNEQYF.

V and J are TRBV28 and TRBJ2-7; 9 bases align to TRBD2. Germline trimming cut 7 bases from V and 5 bases from J; bases unmatched to any gene: 9. This CDR3 is built from 14 residues. CDR1 is MDHEN, CDR2 SYDVKM, per germline. The CDR3 is CASNPAGTSNEQYF. In DNA, the CDR3 is TGTGCCAGCAATCCCGCCGGGACTAGCAACGAGCAGTACTTC.

This clone was picked up a small number of times. The gene calls are TRBV6-1 and TRBJ2-7; D is possibly TRBD1 or TRBD2 (5 bases each). CDR3 length: 15 amino acids. V lost 0 bases and J lost 2, with 11 bases in between. Germline V gives CDR1 MNHNS, CDR2 SASEGT. This chain's CDR3 is CASSEALTGPYEQYF. DNA of the CDR3: TGTGCCAGCAGTGAAGCGCTTACGGGGCCCTACGAGCAGTACTTC.

This clone is labeled as medium-sized. The chain has TRBV5-5 and TRBJ2-7; weak D call: TRBD1 (6 bases). This CDR3 has 14 residues. The germline V gene encodes CDR1 SGHKS and CDR2 YYEKEE (reference sequence). Trimming stripped 3 bases from V and 5 bases from J, with 15 bases between. The CDR3: CASSYGRTAHEQYF. CDR3 sequence (DNA): TGTGCCAGCAGCTACGGACGGACAGCCCACGAGCAGTACTTC.

The chain has TRBV18 and TRBJ1-3; D call uncertain. The V and J ends lost 0 bases and 2 bases respectively, with 14 bases between them. Germline-derived CDR1 and CDR2 are KGHSH and LQKENI. The CDR3 runs 17 residues. Here the CDR3 DNA reads TGTGCCAGCTCACCACCGAGTCGAAGTATGACTGGAAACACCATATATTTT. This gives the protein CASSPPSRSMTGNTIYF.

This clone is medium-sized. The V and J genes are TRBV19 and TRBJ2-7; TRBD1 agrees at 9 bases. The CDR3 runs 16 residues. The ends lost 5 bases at V and 4 bases at J; junction bases unmatched: 12. The germline CDR1 and CDR2 sequences are LNHDA and SQIVND (reference sequence). DNA for the CDR3: TGTGCCAGTAGTCCCACTACAGGGGGCGTCAAGTACGAGCAGTACTTC. Protein product: CASSPTTGGVKYEQYF. Complete variable domain (other parts from reference TRBV19 and TRBJ2-7): DGGITQSPKYLFRKEGQNVTLSCEQNLNHDAMYWYRQDPGQGLRLIYYSQIVNDFQKGDIAEGYSVSREKKESFPLTVTSAQKNPTAFYLCASSPTTGGVKYEQYFGPGTRLTVT.

This chain joins TRBV30 and TRBJ1-1, with 8 bases that match TRBD1. The J segment lost 4 bases and the V segment lost 3 bases, leaving 10 bases of the junction unmatched. This CDR3 spans 15 amino acids. Looked up from germline, CDR1 is GTSNPN and CDR2 is SVGIG (reference sequence). CDR3 sequence: CAWRGRQGWGTEAFF. CDR3 DNA: TGTGCCTGGAGAGGCCGACAGGGGTGGGGCACTGAAGCTTTCTTT.

The rearrangement joins TRBV5-1 to TRBJ2-2; D possibly corresponds to TRBD1 (5 bases). The CDR3 sequence is 16 residues long. V was shortened by 1 base and J by 1 base, with 11 bases between the two germline ends. Germline CDR1 is SGHRS and CDR2 is YFSETQ. The CDR3 DNA is TGCGCCAGCAGCTTGTACCCACAGGAGAACACCGGGGAGCTGTTTTTT. Translation gives CASSLYPQENTGELFF.

CDR3 bases: TGTGCCAGCAGCCCCTCGGACAGGGTGGGTTATGGCTACACCTTC. Protein: CASSPSDRVGYGYTF. The gene calls are TRBV9 and TRBJ1-2; TRBD1 agrees at 8 bases. With 4 bases clipped from V and 5 bases from J, the junction kept 10 bases outside the gene matches. This CDR3 spans 15 amino acids. Germline loops: CDR1 SGDLS, CDR2 YYNGEE.

J is TRBJ2-5 and V is TRBV5-1; 11 positions match TRBD2. The V segment lost 4 bases and the J segment 0 bases; nucleotides outside the gene matches: 14. The CDR3 sequence is 19 residues long. Germline loops: CDR1 SGHRS, CDR2 YFSETQ. CDR3 DNA: TGCGCCAGCAGCAAACTGGGGGGACTAGCGGAGCGGTACCAAGAGACCCAGTACTTC. It translates to CASSKLGGLAERYQETQYF. Based on the CDR3 plus reference TRBV5-1 and TRBJ2-5, the full variable domain is KAGVTQTPRYLIKTRGQQVTLSCSPISGHRSVSWYQQTPGQGLQFLFEYFSETQRNKGNFPGRFSGRQFSNSRSEMNVSTLELGDSALYLCASSKLGGLAERYQETQYFGPGTRLLVL.

Within the sample, this clone is medium-sized. V and J are TRBV29-1 and TRBJ1-1, with D maybe TRBD1 (5 bases). CDR3 length: 14 residues. The V gene lost 5 bases and the J gene lost 10 bases, with 23 bases spanning the gap. Germline V gene data show CDR1 as SQVTM and CDR2 as ANQGSEA. CDR3 bases: TGCAGCGTTCAGGGATCGGGGGACGGTCTGGGAGCTTTCTTT. Translated, it gives CSVQGSGDGLGAFF.

This clone was seen more than once but under ten times. V usage is TRBV16 and J usage is TRBJ1-5, with no clear D. V lost 1 base to trimming and J lost 5 bases, with 9 bases between them. The CDR3 runs 14 residues. The germline CDR1 and CDR2 sequences are KGHSY and FQNENV. The CDR3, as DNA: TGTGCCAGCAGCCAATATCCCCGGGATCAGCCCCAGCATTTT. It translates to CASSQYPRDQPQHF.

This clone is labeled as medium-sized. This rearrangement joins TRBV28 to TRBJ2-7; D gene unclear. CDR1 is MDHEN and CDR2 is SYDVKM in the germline V gene. There are 12 residues in the CDR3. V lost 10 bases, J lost 1 base, and 11 bases lay in between. CDR3 DNA: TGTGCCACCTCGTCGACGTCCTACGAGCAGTACTTC. Protein: CATSSTSYEQYF.